The clone carrying this TCR beta chain occurred a few times. Antigen unknown. TCRdb used MiXCR to reprocess the 5' RACE reads, holding one entry per CDR3 protein. The sample has about 360,000 distinct CDR3 sequences, 13% to 15% seen once. The data originate from a study of T-cell memory formation after mild COVID-19. Study details: The study found TCR clusters largely donor specific.

Study-wide points: In pre-infection memory, a portion of responding clones appeared, which suggested that cross-reactive memory joined. Balance between CD4 and CD8 was seen in clones contracting day 15 to 85, and a CD4+ lean was seen in later expanders. Those CD4+ clones that contracted were mainly in CM and EM (CD8+ ones in EMRA).

V was shortened by 4 bases and J by 2 bases, with 12 bases between the two germline ends. Germline V lookup: CDR1 SGHRS, CDR2 YFSETQ. This CDR3 is 14 amino acids long. The clonotype was recovered from a man younger than 30 who had mild COVID-19 (a few samples of this study predate the infection). Cell type and time point are not known. Sequencing input: PBMCs or a T cell subset sorted from them (not recorded which). The chain combines TRBV5-1 with TRBJ2-5; D could derive from TRBD1 or TRBD2 (5 bases each). CDR3 nucleotides: TGCGCCAGCAGCCCGGGACGGATGCAAGAGACCCAGTACTTC. It is translated as CASSPGRMQETQYF.